These 16 T cell receptor beta chains were all obtained from the same sample, sequenced in a study of control samples from healthy donors and cancer patients. Produced via immunoSEQ multiplex PCR; TCRdb's table is partial and in-frame only. Found here are 170,000 or so clones, roughly 94% of them singletons; the top ten hold 8.5%. The sample consisted of blood. The origin of the receptors is a woman between 40 and 55 years old in good health.

This chain connects TRBV11-2 to TRBJ1-6; D is unclear. The CDR3 loop spans 14 amino acids. Germline V gene sequence: CDR1 SGHAT, CDR2 FQNNGV. Trimming took 7 bases from V and 5 from J, leaving 12 bases between them. As DNA, the CDR3 is TGTGCCAGCACCCCCTTTGAGGATAATTCACCCCTCCACTTT. Residues: CASTPFEDNSPLHF.

The rearrangement links TRBV18 to TRBJ2-7; D is ambiguous. The CDR3 sequence is 14 residues long. V was pared by 5 bases and J by 5 bases, with 16 bases between. The germline CDR1 and CDR2 sequences are KGHSH and LQKENI. CDR3 region: CASSSSISEDEQYF. CDR3 nucleotide sequence: TGTGCCAGCTCATCCTCAATCTCCGAGGACGAGCAGTACTTC.

V gene TRBV14 combines with J gene TRBJ1-2; D may be TRBD1 (5 bases). Trimming shortened V by 1 base and J by 7 bases, and 13 bases separated the two germline ends. The CDR3 is made up of 14 amino acids. The germline CDR1 and CDR2 sequences are SGHDN and FVKESK. CDR3 sequence (DNA): TGTGCCAGCAGCCAAGTGCACATAGGGGTTGGCTACACCTTC. It encodes CASSQVHIGVGYTF.

This clone occurred once. The V and J genes are TRBV7-2 and TRBJ1-3, with D hard to call. CDR3 length: 15 amino acids. The germline CDR1 and CDR2 sequences are SGHTA and FQGNSA. Trimming took 3 bases from V and 0 from J, leaving 9 bases between them. This CDR3 reads CASSFPSFSGNTIYF. Written as DNA, the CDR3 is TGTGCCAGCAGCTTCCCGTCTTTCTCTGGAAACACCATATATTTT. Full variable domain (remainder filled in from reference TRBV7-2 and TRBJ1-3): GAGVSQSPSNKVTEKGKDVELRCDPISGHTALYWYRQSLGQGLEFLIYFQGNSAPDKSGLPSDRFSAERTGGSVSTLTIQRTQQEDSAVYLCASSFPSFSGNTIYFGEGSWLTVV.

The V gene is TRBV29-1, the J gene TRBJ2-1; 7 nucleotides agree with TRBD2. Germline V gene lookup returns CDR1 SQVTM and CDR2 ANQGSEA. CDR3 length: 11 amino acids. Losses at the gene ends were 7 bases for V and 7 bases for J; bases not matched to a gene: 4. The DNA of the CDR3 is TGCAGCGCAACGCGGGGGAATGAGCAGTTCTTC. Amino acid sequence: CSATRGNEQFF.

The chain recombines TRBV10-3 with TRBJ1-1; D gene uncertain. The CDR3 is made up of 12 amino acids. With 3 bases removed from V and 10 bases from J, the gap between germline ends came to 12 bases. The germline V gene encodes CDR1 ENHRY and CDR2 SYGVKD. CDR3 in DNA: TGTGCCATCAGTGACGGGAGACATCCAGCTTTCTTT. Its protein product is CAISDGRHPAFF.

The chain joins TRBV5-1 to TRBJ1-2; TRBD1 aligns across 7 bases. J was trimmed by 3 bases and V by 2 bases; bases with no gene match: 7. This CDR3 has 15 residues. Germline values: CDR1 SGHRS, CDR2 YFSETQ. In DNA form, the CDR3 reads TGCGCCAGCAGCTTAAGGGACAGTGACGACTATGGCTACACCTTC. This sequence encodes CASSLRDSDDYGYTF.

The rearrangement uses TRBV18 and TRBJ2-1, with D unclear. This CDR3 is 16 amino acids long. V was cut by 0 bases and J by 2 bases, with 11 bases left in between. The germline V gene has CDR1 KGHSH and CDR2 LQKENI. The CDR3 DNA reads as TGTGCCAGCTCACCACCCACATCCCCCCCCTACAATGAGCAGTTCTTC. It specifies CASSPPTSPPYNEQFF.

V and J are TRBV18 and TRBJ1-1, with D perhaps TRBD1 (5 bases). V dropped 6 bases and J dropped 1 base, with 12 bases sitting between them. Germline V gene data show CDR1 as KGHSH and CDR2 as LQKENI. The CDR3 length is 14 residues. The CDR3, as DNA: TGTGCCAGCTCCGCAGGGTCCGGGAACACTGAAGCTTTCTTT. Protein: CASSAGSGNTEAFF.

This chain connects TRBV4-2 to TRBJ2-2; D gene uncertain. V gave up 6 bases and J gave up 6 bases, with 8 bases separating them. The CDR3 consists of 12 residues. Germline values: CDR1 LGHNA, CDR2 YNFKEQ. The CDR3 nucleotides read TGTGCCAGCAGACCTGGGGCCGGGGAGCTGTTTTTT. Encoded protein: CASRPGAGELFF.

The CDR3 nucleotides are TGTGCCAGCAGCCGTCATAGCAACACTGAAGCTTTCTTT. Translated: CASSRHSNTEAFF. The chain combines TRBV5-5 with TRBJ1-1; D is ambiguous. This CDR3 is built from 13 residues. The germline V and J ends were trimmed by 4 bases and 2 bases, with 9 bases remaining between them. Germline lookup yields CDR1 SGHKS and CDR2 YYEKEE (reference sequence).

The chain links TRBV4-3 to TRBJ2-3; TRBD2 agrees at 11 bases. CDR1 and CDR2 (germline): LGHNA, YSLEER. J gave up 3 bases and V 3 bases, and 8 bases lay outside the gene matches. The CDR3 length is 17 residues. The CDR3, as DNA: TGCGCCAGCAGCCAGGGTTCGGGACTAGCGGATACAGATACGCAGTATTTT. Encoded protein: CASSQGSGLADTDTQYF.

The rearrangement uses TRBV30 and TRBJ1-2; D remains ambiguous. Trimming took off 5 bases at V and 5 bases at J, with 9 bases between the two ends. Germline-derived CDR1 and CDR2 are GTSNPN and SVGIG (reference sequence). This CDR3 has 11 residues. The CDR3 DNA reads TGTGCCTGGGCGGGGTCTTATGGCTACACCTTC. Protein: CAWAGSYGYTF.

CDR3 DNA sequence: TGTGCCAGCAGCCCATATGGGACAGCAGATTCCTACGAGCAGTACTTC. This translates into CASSPYGTADSYEQYF. The chain is built from TRBV3-1 (or the pseudogene TRBV3-2) and TRBJ2-7, with 7 bases identical to TRBD1. V shed 4 bases, J shed 1 base, and the junction held 10 bases outside the gene matches. This CDR3 spans 16 amino acids. Per the germline V gene, CDR1 is LGHDT and CDR2 is YNNKEL (reference sequence).

The chain links TRBV5-1 to TRBJ2-2, with 8 bases lining up with TRBD1. J lost 5 bases, V lost 0 bases, and 9 bases had no gene match. CDR3 size: 17 residues. Germline V lookup: CDR1 SGHRS, CDR2 YFSETQ. Here the CDR3 reads CASSLVIRGRRTGELFF. Written as DNA, the CDR3 is TGCGCCAGCAGCTTGGTAATCAGGGGGCGAAGGACCGGGGAGCTGTTTTTT.

V and J are TRBV9 and TRBJ2-7, with 8 nucleotides matching TRBD2. V gave up 3 bases and J gave up 3 bases; unmatched junction bases: 11. The CDR3 runs to 16 residues. CDR1 is SGDLS and CDR2 is YYNGEE in the germline V gene. DNA for the CDR3: TGTGCCAGCAGCGGGCCGGGCGGGGGGCCAAACTACGAGCAGTACTTC. It specifies CASSGPGGGPNYEQYF.